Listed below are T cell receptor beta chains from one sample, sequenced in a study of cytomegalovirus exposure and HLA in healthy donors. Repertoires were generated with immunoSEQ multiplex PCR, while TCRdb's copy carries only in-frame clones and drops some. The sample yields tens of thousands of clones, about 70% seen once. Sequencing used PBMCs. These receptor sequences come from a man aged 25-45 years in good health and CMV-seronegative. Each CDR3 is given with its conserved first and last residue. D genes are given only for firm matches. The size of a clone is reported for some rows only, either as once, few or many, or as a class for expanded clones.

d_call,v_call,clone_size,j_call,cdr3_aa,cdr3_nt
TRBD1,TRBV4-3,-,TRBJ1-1,CASSQEGMGTGGMNTEAFF,TGCGCCAGCAGCCAAGAGGGGATGGGGACAGGGGGGATGAACACTGAAGCTTTCTTT
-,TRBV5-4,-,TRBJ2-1,CASSPVPLSSYNEQFF,TGTGCCAGCAGCCCTGTCCCCCTCAGCTCCTACAATGAGCAGTTCTTC
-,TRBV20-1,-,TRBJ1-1,CSALRQPEAFF,TGCAGTGCTCTGCGACAGCCTGAAGCTTTCTTT
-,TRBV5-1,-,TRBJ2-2,CASRFTGDYGELFF,TGCGCCAGCAGGTTTACAGGTGATTACGGGGAGCTGTTTTTT
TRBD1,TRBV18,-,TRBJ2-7,CASSPTDRAYEQYF,TGTGCCAGCTCACCCACGGACAGGGCCTACGAGCAGTACTTC
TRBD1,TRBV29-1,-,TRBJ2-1,CSVVTGPYNEQFF,TGCAGCGTGGTGACAGGGCCTTACAATGAGCAGTTCTTC
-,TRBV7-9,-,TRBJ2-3,CASSPRGASTDTQYF,TGTGCCAGCAGCCCCCGGGGGGCTAGCACAGATACGCAGTATTTT
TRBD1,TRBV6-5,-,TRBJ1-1,CASGQVYTEAFF,TGTGCCAGTGGACAGGTTTACACTGAAGCTTTCTTT
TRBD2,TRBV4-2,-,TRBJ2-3,CASSQALAGGLTDTQYF,TGTGCCAGCAGCCAAGCCCTAGCGGGGGGGCTTACAGATACGCAGTATTTT
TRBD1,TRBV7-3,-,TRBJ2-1,CASSSRQGPRNEQFF,TGTGCCAGCAGCTCCCGACAGGGACCTAGGAATGAGCAGTTCTTC
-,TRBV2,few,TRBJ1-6,CASSSDSRSPLHF,TGTGCCAGCAGTTCGGACTCAAGATCACCCCTCCACTTT
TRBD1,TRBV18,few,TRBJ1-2,CASSRAGTGQNYGYTF,TGTGCCAGCTCACGGGCCGGGACAGGCCAAAACTATGGCTACACCTTC
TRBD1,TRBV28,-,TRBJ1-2,CASSRTGRYGYTF,TGTGCCAGCAGTCGGACAGGGCGCTATGGCTACACCTTC
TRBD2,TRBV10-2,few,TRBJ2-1,CASSEGVVSGKQFF,TGCGCCAGCAGTGAGGGGGTCGTCAGCGGGAAGCAGTTCTTC
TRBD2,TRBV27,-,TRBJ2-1,CASSLAGGMTDEQFF,TGTGCCAGCAGTTTAGCGGGGGGGATGACAGATGAGCAGTTCTTC
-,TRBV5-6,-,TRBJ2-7,CASSSQRWGVGSYEQYF,TGTGCCAGCAGCTCCCAGAGGTGGGGGGTTGGCTCCTACGAGCAGTACTTC
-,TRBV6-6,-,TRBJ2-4,CASSQTAPENIQYF,TGTGCCAGCAGCCAGACAGCCCCCGAAAACATTCAGTACTTC
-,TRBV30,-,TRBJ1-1,CAWRGGRGTEAFF,TGTGCCTGGAGGGGGGGGAGGGGCACTGAAGCTTTCTTT
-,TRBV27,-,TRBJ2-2,CATDGGGELFF,TGTGCCACCGACGGCGGCGGGGAGCTGTTTTTT
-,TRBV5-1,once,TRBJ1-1,CASSTGQNTEAFF,TGCGCCAGCAGCACCGGACAGAACACTGAAGCTTTCTTT
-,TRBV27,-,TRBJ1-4,CASSFQGLNEKLFF,TGTGCCAGCAGTTTCCAGGGCCTTAATGAAAAACTGTTTTTC
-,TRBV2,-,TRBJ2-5,CASSDRGETQYF,TGTGCCAGCAGTGACAGGGGAGAGACCCAGTACTTC
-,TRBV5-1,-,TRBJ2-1,CASSLASQNNEQFF,TGCGCCAGCAGCTTGGCGTCCCAGAACAATGAGCAGTTCTTC
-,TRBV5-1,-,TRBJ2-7,CASSLVVREESYEQYF,TGCGCCAGCAGCTTGGTAGTCAGGGAAGAGTCCTACGAGCAGTACTTC
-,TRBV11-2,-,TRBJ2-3,CASSLDTWGAHTDTQYF,TGTGCCAGCAGCTTAGATACATGGGGCGCCCACACAGATACGCAGTATTTT
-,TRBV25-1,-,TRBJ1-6,CASSAGVRFSSPLHF,TGTGCCAGCAGTGCCGGGGTTAGGTTCAGTTCACCCCTCCACTTT
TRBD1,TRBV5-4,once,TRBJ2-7,CASSLDRGTYEQYF,TGTGCCAGCAGCTTAGACAGGGGGACGTACGAGCAGTACTTC
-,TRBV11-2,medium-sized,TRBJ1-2,CASSLGQGETF,TGTGCCAGCAGCTTAGGTCAGGGTGAAACCTTC